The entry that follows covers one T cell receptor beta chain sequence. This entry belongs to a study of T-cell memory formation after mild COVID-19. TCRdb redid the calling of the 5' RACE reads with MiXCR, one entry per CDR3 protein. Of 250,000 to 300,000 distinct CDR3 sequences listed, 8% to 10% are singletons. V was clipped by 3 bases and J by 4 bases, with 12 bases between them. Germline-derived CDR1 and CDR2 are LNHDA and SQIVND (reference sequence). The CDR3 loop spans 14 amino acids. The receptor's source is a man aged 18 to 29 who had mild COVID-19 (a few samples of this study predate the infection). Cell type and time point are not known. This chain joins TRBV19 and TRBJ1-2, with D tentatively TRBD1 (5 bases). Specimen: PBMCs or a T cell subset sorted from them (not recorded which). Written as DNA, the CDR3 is TGTGCCAGTAGTATGGCAGGGCCAGGCTATGGCTACACCTTC. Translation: CASSMAGPGYGYTF.